This TCR beta chain was sequenced during a study of PD-1 blockade in classical Hodgkin lymphoma. The table came from immunoSEQ multiplex PCR; TCRdb's copy has only in-frame clones and leaves some out. The sample consists of some 26,000 clones, approximately 79% of them appearing once. Time point here: cycle 4 day 1 (C4D1), after about 6 weeks of nivolumab. All patients experienced relapse after autologous stem cell transplantation, and brentuximab vedotin exposure was variable. Purified CD4+ T cells were obtained from thawed PBMCs through magnetic negative selection. Trimming removed 6 bases at V and 4 bases at J, with 15 bases between. Germline-derived CDR1 and CDR2 are SGHTA and FQGNSA. The CDR3 covers 15 residues.

This receptor was obtained from a human donor with classical Hodgkin lymphoma. The sequenced sample was CD4+ T cells from blood, obtained before the fourth cycle of nivolumab. The chain has TRBV7-2 and TRBJ2-2, with D possibly being TRBD1 or TRBD2 (5 bases each). CDR3 sequence reads: CASSYLRGGTGELFF. Written as DNA, the CDR3 is TGTGCCAGCAGTTACCTCCGGGGCGGCACCGGGGAGCTGTTTTTT.